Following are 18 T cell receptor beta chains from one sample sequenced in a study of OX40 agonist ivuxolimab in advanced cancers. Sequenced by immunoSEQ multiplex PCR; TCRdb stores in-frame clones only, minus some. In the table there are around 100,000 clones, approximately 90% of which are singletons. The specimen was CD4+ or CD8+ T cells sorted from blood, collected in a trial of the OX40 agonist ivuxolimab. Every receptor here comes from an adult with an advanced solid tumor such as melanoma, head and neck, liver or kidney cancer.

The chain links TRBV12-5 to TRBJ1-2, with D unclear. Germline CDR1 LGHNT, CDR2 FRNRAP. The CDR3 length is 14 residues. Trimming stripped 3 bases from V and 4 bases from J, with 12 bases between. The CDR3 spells CASGFRRTAYGYTF. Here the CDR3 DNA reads TGTGCTAGTGGTTTTCGGCGCACAGCCTATGGCTACACCTTC.

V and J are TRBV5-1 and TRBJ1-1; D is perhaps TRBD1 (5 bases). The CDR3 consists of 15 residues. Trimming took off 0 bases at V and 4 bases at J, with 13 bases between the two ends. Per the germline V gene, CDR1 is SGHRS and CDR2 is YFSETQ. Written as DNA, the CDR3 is TGCGCCAGCAGCTTGGCCGCGGGTGGGGGCACTGAAGCTTTCTTT. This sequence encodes CASSLAAGGGTEAFF.

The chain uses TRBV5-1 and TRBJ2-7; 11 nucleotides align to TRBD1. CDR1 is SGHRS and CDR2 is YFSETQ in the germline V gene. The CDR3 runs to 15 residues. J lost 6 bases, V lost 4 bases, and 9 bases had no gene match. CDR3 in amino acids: CASSGTGQGVGEQYF. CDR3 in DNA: TGCGCCAGCAGCGGGACGGGACAGGGGGTCGGCGAGCAGTACTTC.

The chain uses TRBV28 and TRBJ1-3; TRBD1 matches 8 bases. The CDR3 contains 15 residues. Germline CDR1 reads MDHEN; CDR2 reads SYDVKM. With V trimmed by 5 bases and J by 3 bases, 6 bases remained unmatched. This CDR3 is CASSPDRGSGNTIYF. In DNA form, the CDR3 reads TGTGCCAGCAGTCCAGACAGGGGTAGTGGAAACACCATATATTTT.

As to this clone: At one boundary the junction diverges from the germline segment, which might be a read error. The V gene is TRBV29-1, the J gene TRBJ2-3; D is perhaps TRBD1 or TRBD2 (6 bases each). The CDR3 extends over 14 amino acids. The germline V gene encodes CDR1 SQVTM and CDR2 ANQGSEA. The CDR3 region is CSVEGGRETDTQYF. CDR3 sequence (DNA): TGCAGCGTAGAAGGGGGGAGAGAGACAGATACGCAGTATTTT.

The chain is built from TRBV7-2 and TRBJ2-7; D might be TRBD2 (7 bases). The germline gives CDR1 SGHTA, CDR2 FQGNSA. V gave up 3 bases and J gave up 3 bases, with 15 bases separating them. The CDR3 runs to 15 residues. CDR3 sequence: CASSFGGGGNYEQYF. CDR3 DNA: TGTGCCAGCAGCTTTGGGGGCGGGGGCAACTACGAGCAGTACTTC.

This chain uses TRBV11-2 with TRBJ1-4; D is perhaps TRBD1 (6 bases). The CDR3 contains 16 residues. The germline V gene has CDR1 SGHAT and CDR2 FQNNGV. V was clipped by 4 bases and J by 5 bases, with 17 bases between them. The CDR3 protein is CASSSPSGAKNEKLFF. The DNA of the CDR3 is TGTGCCAGCAGCTCCCCTTCAGGGGCCAAAAATGAAAAACTGTTTTTT.

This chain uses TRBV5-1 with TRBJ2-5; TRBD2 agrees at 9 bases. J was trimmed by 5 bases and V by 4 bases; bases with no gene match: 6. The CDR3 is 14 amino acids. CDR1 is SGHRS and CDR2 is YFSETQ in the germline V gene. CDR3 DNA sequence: TGCGCCAGCAGCCCGCGGGAGGGCCGGGAGACCCAGTACTTC. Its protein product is CASSPREGRETQYF.

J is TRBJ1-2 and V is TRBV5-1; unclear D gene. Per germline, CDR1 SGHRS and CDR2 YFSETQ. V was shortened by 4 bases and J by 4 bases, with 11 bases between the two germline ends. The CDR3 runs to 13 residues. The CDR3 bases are TGCGCCAGCAGCCCCCGAGGGTTCTATGGCTACACCTTC. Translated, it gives CASSPRGFYGYTF.

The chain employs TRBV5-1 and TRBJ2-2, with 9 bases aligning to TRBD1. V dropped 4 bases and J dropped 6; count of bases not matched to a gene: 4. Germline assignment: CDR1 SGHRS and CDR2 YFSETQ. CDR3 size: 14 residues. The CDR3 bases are TGCGCCAGCAGCCCACAGGGGGCGCCCGGGGAGCTGTTTTTT. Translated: CASSPQGAPGELFF.

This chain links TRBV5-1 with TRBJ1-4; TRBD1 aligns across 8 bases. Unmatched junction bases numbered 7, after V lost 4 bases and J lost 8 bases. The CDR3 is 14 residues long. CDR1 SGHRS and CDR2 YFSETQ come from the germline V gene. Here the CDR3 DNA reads TGCGCCAGCAGCGCAGGGGGCGCAGAGGAAAAACTGTTTTTT. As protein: CASSAGGAEEKLFF.

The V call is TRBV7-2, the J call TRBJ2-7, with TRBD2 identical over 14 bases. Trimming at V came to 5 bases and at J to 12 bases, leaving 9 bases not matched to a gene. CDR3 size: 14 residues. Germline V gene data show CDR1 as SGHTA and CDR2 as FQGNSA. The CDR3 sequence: CASSPGLAGAGTYF. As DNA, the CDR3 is TGTGCCAGCAGCCCGGGACTAGCGGGAGCGGGGACGTACTTC.

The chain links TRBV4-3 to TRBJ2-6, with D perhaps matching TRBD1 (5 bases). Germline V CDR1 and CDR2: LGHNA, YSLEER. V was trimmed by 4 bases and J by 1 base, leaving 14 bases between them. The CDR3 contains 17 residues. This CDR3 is CASSPRMTVSGANVLTF. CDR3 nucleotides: TGCGCCAGCAGCCCACGAATGACAGTATCTGGGGCCAACGTCCTGACTTTC.

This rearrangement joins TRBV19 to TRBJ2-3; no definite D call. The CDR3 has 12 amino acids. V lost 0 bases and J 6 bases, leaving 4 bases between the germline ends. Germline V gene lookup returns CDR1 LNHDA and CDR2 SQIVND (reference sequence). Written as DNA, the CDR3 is TGTGCCAGTAGTATAGAGAGGGATACGCAGTATTTT. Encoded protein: CASSIERDTQYF.

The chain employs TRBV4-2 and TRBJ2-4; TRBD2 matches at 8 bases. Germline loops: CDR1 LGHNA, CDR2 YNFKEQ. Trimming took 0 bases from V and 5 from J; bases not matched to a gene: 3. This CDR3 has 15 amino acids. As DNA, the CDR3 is TGTGCCAGCAGCCAAGATGGGACTAGGGAAAACATTCAGTACTTC. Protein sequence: CASSQDGTRENIQYF.

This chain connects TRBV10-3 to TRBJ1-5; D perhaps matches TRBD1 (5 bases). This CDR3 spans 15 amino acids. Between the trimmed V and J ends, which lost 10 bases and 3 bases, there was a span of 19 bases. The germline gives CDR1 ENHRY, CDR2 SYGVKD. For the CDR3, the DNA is TGTGCCACACAACGGGGGGAAGGACCCAATCAGCCCCAGCATTTT. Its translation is CATQRGEGPNQPQHF.

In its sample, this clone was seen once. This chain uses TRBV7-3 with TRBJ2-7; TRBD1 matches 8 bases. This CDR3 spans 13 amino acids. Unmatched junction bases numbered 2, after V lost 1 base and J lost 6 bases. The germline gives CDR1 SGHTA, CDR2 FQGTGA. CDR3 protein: CASSLKTGGEQYF. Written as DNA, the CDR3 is TGTGCCAGCAGCTTAAAAACAGGGGGCGAGCAGTACTTC.

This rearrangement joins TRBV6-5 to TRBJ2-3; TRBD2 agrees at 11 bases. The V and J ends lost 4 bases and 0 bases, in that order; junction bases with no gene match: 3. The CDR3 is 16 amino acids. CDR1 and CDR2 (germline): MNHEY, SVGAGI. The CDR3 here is CASSSRTSGSTDTQYF. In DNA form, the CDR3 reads TGTGCCAGCAGTTCTCGGACTAGCGGGAGCACAGATACGCAGTATTTT.